Sequencing of this T cell receptor beta chain was carried out in a study of T cells after yellow fever vaccination. This clonotype appeared many times. Its antigen remains unknown. Researchers made TCR cDNA using 5'RACE template switching, and this step added a universal primer site and UMIs. Using its own MiXCR run on the 5' RACE reads, TCRdb lists one record per CDR3 protein. Seen here are fewer than 150,000 distinct CDR3 sequences, about 6.8% observed once, and the top ten hold roughly 2.5%. Points from the study as a whole: Within FACS-sorted repertoires, abundant clonotypes contaminating from the bulk population could be present. A small proportion of clonotypes was detected in both the CD4 and CD8 compartments.

The TCR comes from a man aged 18 to 30 who received the YFV17D yellow fever vaccine. The sample consisted of CD4+ T cells sorted from PBMCs, taken about 49 days after the first yellow fever vaccination.

The CDR3 DNA sequence: TGCAGCGGCGTTGGACAGGGCGGCACTGAAGCTTTCTTT. Encoded protein: CSGVGQGGTEAFF. The gene calls are TRBV29-1 and TRBJ1-1; 8 positions agree with TRBD1. Losses at the gene ends were 7 bases for V and 4 bases for J; bases not matched to a gene: 8. This CDR3 has 13 residues. CDR1 is SQVTM, CDR2 ANQGSEA, per germline.